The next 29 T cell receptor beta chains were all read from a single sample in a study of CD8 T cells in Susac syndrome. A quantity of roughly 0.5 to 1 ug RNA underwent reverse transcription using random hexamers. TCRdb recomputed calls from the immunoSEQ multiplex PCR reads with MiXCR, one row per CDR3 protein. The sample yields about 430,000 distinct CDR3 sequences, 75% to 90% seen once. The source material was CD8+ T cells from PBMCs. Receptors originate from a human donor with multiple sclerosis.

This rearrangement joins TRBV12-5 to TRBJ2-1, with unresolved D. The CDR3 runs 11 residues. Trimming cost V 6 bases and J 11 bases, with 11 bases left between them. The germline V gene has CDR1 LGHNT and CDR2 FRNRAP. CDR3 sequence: CASGPDEQQFF. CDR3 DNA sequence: TGTGCTAGTGGCCCTGACGAACAGCAGTTCTTC.

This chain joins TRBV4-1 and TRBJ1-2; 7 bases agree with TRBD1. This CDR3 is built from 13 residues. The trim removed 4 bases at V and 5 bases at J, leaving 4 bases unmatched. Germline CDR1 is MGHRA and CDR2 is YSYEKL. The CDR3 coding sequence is TGCGCCAGCAGCCTCCCGACAGGGTATGGCTACACCTTC. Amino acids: CASSLPTGYGYTF.

Here the CDR3 reads CASTSYRDFEAFF. The CDR3 DNA follows: TGTGCCAGCACATCATACAGGGACTTTGAAGCTTTCTTT. The gene calls are TRBV12-3 or TRBV12-4 and TRBJ1-1; weak D call: TRBD1 (6 bases). V dropped 7 bases and J dropped 7 bases, with 16 bases sitting between them. This CDR3 has 13 amino acids.

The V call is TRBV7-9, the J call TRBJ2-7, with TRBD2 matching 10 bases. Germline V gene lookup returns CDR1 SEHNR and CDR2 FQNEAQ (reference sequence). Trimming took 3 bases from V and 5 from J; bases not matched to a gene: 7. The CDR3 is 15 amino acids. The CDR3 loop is CASSLLAGARNEQYF. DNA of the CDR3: TGTGCCAGCAGCTTGCTAGCGGGAGCTCGGAACGAGCAGTACTTC.

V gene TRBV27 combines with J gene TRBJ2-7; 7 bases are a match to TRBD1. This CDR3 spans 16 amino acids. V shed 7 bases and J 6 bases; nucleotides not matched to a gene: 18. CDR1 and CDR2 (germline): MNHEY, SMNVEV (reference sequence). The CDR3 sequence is CASTPRPTGNWAEQYF. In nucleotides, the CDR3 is TGTGCCAGCACCCCTAGGCCGACAGGGAATTGGGCCGAGCAGTACTTC.

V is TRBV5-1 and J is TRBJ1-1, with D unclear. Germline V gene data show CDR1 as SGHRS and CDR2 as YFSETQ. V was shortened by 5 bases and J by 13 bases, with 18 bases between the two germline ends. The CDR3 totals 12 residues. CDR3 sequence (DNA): TGCGCCAGCAGTTTACCCACGGGAGAGAGTTTCTTT. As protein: CASSLPTGESFF.

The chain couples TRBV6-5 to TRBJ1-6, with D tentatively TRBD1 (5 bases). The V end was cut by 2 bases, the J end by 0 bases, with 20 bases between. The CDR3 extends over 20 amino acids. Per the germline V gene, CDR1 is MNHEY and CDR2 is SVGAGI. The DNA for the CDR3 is TGTGCCAGCAGTTACGACCCTCAGGGTCCGGAATACTCCTATAATTCACCCCTCCACTTT. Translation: CASSYDPQGPEYSYNSPLHF.

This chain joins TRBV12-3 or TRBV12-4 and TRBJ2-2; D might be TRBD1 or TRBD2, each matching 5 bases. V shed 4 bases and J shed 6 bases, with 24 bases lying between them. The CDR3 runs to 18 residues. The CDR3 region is CASSSLGTNPNRAGELFF. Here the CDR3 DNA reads TGTGCCAGCAGTTCCCTCGGGACCAACCCTAATAGAGCCGGGGAGCTGTTTTTT.

The CDR3 nucleotides are TGTGCCAGCAGCCCTACGGACAGTCCCTACACTGAAGCTTTCTTT. It specifies CASSPTDSPYTEAFF. This chain connects TRBV14 to TRBJ1-1; TRBD1 is a possible D gene (6 bases). Germline lookup yields CDR1 SGHDN and CDR2 FVKESK. V lost 4 bases to trimming and J lost 3 bases, with 15 bases between them. CDR3 length: 15 residues.

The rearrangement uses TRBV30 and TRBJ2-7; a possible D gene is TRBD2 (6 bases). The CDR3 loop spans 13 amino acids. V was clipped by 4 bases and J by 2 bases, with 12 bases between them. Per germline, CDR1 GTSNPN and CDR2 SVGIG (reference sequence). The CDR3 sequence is CAWILPGAYEQYF. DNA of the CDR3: TGTGCCTGGATCCTACCGGGGGCCTACGAGCAGTACTTC.

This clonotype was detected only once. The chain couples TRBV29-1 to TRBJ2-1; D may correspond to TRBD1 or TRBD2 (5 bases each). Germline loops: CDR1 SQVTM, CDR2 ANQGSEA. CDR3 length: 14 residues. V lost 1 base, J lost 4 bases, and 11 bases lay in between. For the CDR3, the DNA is TGCAGCGTTGAAGGAGGGGTTCGGTACAATGAGCAGTTCTTC. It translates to CSVEGGVRYNEQFF.

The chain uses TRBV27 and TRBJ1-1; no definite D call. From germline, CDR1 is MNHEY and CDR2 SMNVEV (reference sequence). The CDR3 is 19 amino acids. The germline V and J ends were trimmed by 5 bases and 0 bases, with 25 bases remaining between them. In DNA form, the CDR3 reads TGTGCCAGCAGTCCCCCATCCCGTGACATTTGGGCAGTGAACACTGAAGCTTTCTTT. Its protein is CASSPPSRDIWAVNTEAFF.

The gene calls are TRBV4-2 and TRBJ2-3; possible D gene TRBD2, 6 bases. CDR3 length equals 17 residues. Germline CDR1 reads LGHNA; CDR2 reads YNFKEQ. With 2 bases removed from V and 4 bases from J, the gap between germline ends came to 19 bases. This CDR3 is CASSQWPSGAAADTQYF. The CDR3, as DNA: TGTGCCAGCAGCCAATGGCCCTCGGGAGCGGCCGCAGATACGCAGTATTTT.

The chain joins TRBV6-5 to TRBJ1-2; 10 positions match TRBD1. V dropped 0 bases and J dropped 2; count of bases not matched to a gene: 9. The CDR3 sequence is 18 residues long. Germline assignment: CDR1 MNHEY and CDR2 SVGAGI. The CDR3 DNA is TGTGCCAGCAGTTACTCGATGAATAGGGACAGGGGCAACTATGGCTACACCTTC. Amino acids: CASSYSMNRDRGNYGYTF.

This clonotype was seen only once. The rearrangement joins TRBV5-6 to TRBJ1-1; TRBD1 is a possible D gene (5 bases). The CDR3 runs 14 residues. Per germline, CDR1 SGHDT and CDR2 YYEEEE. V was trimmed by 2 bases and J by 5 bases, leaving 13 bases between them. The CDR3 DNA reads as TGTGCCAGCAGCTTACAGGTAATGGGGACTGAAGCTTTCTTT. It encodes CASSLQVMGTEAFF.

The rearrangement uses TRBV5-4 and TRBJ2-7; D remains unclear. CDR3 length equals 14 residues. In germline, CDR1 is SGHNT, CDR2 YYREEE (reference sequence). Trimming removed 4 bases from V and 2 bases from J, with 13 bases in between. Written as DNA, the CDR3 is TGTGCCAGCAGCCCTGGTATTGGAGCCTACGAGCAGTACTTC. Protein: CASSPGIGAYEQYF.

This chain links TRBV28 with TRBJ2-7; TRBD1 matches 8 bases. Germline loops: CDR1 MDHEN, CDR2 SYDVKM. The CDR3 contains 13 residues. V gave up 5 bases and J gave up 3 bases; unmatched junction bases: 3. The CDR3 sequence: CASSVTGDYEQYF. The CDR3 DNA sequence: TGTGCCAGCAGTGTGACAGGGGACTACGAGCAGTACTTC.

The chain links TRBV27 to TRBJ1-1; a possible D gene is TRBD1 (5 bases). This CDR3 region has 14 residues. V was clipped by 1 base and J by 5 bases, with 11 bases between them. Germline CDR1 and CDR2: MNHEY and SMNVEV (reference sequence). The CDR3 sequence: CASSLWGGSTEAFF. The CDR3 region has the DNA TGTGCCAGCAGTTTATGGGGGGGGAGTACTGAAGCTTTCTTT.

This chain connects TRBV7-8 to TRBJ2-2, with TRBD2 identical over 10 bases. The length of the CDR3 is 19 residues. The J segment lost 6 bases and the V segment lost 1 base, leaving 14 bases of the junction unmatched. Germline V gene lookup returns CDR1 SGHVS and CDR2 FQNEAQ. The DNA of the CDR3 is TGTGCCAGCAGCTTAGAGCTAGCGGGAGTCATCTCGTACGCCGGGGAGCTGTTTTTT. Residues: CASSLELAGVISYAGELFF.

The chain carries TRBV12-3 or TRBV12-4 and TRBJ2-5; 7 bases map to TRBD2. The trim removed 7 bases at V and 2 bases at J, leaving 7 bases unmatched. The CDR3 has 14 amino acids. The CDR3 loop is CASTGGSPQETQYF. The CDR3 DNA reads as TGTGCCAGCACCGGCGGGAGCCCACAAGAGACCCAGTACTTC.

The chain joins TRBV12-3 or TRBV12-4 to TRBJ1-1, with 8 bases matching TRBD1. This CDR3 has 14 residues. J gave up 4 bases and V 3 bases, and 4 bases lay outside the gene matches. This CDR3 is CASSFSRGPTEAFF. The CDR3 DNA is TGTGCCAGCAGTTTTTCCAGGGGGCCCACTGAAGCTTTCTTT.

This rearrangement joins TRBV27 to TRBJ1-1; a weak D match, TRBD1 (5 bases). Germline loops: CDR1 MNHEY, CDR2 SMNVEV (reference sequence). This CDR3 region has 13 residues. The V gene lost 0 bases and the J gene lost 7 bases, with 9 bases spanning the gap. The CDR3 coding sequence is TGTGCCAGCAGTTTATCCGAGGGACTTGAAGCTTTCTTT. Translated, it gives CASSLSEGLEAFF.

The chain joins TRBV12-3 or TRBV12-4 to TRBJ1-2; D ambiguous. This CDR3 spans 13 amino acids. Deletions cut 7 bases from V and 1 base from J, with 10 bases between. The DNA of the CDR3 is TGTGCCAGCACTGTGGACTTTAACTATGGCTACACCTTC. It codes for CASTVDFNYGYTF.

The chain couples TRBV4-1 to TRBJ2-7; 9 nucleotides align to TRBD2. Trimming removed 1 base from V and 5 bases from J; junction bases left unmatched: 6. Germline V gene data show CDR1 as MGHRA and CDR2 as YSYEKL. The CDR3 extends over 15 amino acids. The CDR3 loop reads CASSQAPGLAHEQYF. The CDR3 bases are TGCGCCAGCAGCCAAGCCCCGGGACTAGCCCACGAGCAGTACTTC.

CDR3 coding DNA: TGCGCCAGCAGCTCCGCGGACAGTAACACTGAAGCTTTCTTT. The encoded protein is CASSSADSNTEAFF. The gene calls are TRBV5-1 and TRBJ1-1; TRBD1 is a possible D gene (6 bases). Deletions cut 3 bases from V and 2 bases from J, with 11 bases between. CDR3 size: 14 residues. CDR1 is SGHRS, CDR2 YFSETQ, per germline.

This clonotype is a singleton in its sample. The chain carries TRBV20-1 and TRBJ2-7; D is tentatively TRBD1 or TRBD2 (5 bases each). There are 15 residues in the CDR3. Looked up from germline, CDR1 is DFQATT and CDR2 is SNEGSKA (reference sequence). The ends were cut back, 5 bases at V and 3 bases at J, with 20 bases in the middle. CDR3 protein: CSAGSSGTNIYEQYF. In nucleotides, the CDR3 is TGCAGTGCTGGGTCTTCCGGGACCAACATCTACGAGCAGTACTTC.

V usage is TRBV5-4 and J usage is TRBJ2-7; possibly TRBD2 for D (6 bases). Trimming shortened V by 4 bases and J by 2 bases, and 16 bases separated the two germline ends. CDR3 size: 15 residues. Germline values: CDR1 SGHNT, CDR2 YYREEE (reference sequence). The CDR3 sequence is CASSPLASETYEQYF. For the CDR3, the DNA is TGTGCCAGCAGCCCGTTGGCTAGCGAGACCTACGAGCAGTACTTC.

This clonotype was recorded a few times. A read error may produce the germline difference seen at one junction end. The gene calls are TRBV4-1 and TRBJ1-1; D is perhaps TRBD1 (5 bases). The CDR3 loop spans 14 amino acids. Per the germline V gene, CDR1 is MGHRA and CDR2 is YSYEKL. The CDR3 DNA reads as TGTGCCAGCAGCCAAGGGGCAGGGAACACTGAAGCTTTCTTT. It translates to CASSQGAGNTEAFF.

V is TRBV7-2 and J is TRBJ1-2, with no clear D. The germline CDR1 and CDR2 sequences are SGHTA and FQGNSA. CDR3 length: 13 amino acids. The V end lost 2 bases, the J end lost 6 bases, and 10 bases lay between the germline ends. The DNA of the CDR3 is TGTGCCAGCAGCTTAACGAGCTGGGATGGCTACACCTTC. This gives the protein CASSLTSWDGYTF.